The 9 T cell receptor beta chains given below trace back to one sample, sequenced in a study of blood T cell repertoires in COVID-19. Method: immunoSEQ multiplex PCR; TCRdb's copy keeps in-frame clones and lacks some. The sample lists around 250,000 clones; 75% to 90% were seen once. Sequences were obtained from PBMCs or T cells enriched from blood (not recorded which). The source is a woman between 50 and 59 years old who had recovered from COVID-19.

The chain employs TRBV5-1 and TRBJ2-1; tentatively, D is TRBD1 (6 bases). Germline V gene data show CDR1 as SGHRS and CDR2 as YFSETQ. Trimming removed 7 bases from V and 7 bases from J, with 21 bases in between. CDR3 length equals 15 residues. CDR3 amino acids: CASEETGLRANEQFF. CDR3 in DNA: TGCGCCAGCGAGGAGACAGGACTGCGGGCAAATGAGCAGTTCTTC.

The CDR3 nucleotides are TGTGCCAGTAGTATTAGGGGGGGGATGGGCACTGCTCACAATGAGCAGTTCTTC. It yields the protein CASSIRGGMGTAHNEQFF. This rearrangement joins TRBV19 to TRBJ2-1; D might be TRBD2 (7 bases). This CDR3 is 18 amino acids long. The V gene's germline CDR1 is LNHDA and CDR2 SQIVND (reference sequence). V lost 3 bases and J 5 bases, leaving 23 bases between the germline ends. Drawing the rest from reference TRBV19 and TRBJ2-1, the complete variable domain is DGGITQSPKYLFRKEGQNVTLSCEQNLNHDAMYWYRQDPGQGLRLIYYSQIVNDFQKGDIAEGYSVSREKKESFPLTVTSAQKNPTAFYLCASSIRGGMGTAHNEQFFGPGTRLTVL.

The chain uses TRBV7-9 and TRBJ2-1, with 9 bases that match TRBD2. Looked up from germline, CDR1 is SEHNR and CDR2 is FQNEAQ (reference sequence). The length of the CDR3 is 18 residues. After removal of 7 bases from V and 3 bases from J, the junction contained 16 bases not matched to a gene. The CDR3 DNA reads TGTGCCAGCATCCGCCGGGAATTATGGCGGGAGGGCTACAATGAGCAGTTCTTC. Protein: CASIRRELWREGYNEQFF. Complete variable domain (other parts from reference TRBV7-9 and TRBJ2-1): DTGVSQNPRHKITKRGQNVTFRCDPISEHNRLYWYRQTLGQGPEFLTYFQNEAQLEKSRLLSDRFSAERPKGSFSTLEIQRTEQGDSAMYLCASIRRELWREGYNEQFFGPGTRLTVL.

This sequence joins TRBV5-4 and TRBJ2-3, with D possibly being TRBD2 (5 bases). Trimming took off 4 bases at V and 4 bases at J, with 22 bases between the two ends. Germline-derived CDR1 and CDR2 are SGHNT and YYREEE (reference sequence). This CDR3 has 17 residues. CDR3 nucleotides: TGTGCCAGCAGCGAAGGAAGGGAGAGGGAGAGCCCAGATACGCAGTATTTT. Residues: CASSEGRERESPDTQYF.

CDR3 sequence: CASSGPSGTQYF. CDR3 bases: TGCGCCAGCAGTGGGCCTTCTGGTACCCAGTACTTC. The chain links TRBV10-1 to TRBJ2-5; no definite D call. V gave up 4 bases and J gave up 8 bases, with 11 bases separating them. CDR3 length equals 12 residues. Germline V CDR1 and CDR2: WNHNN, SYGVQD (reference sequence).

The genes are TRBV7-9 and TRBJ1-5; D may be TRBD1 (6 bases). From germline, CDR1 is SEHNR and CDR2 FQNEAQ (reference sequence). There are 13 residues in the CDR3. V lost 5 bases and J 6 bases, leaving 11 bases between the germline ends. The CDR3 region is CASSKTGFQPQHF. CDR3 DNA: TGTGCCAGCAGCAAAACAGGGTTTCAGCCCCAGCATTTT.

The chain combines TRBV7-9 with TRBJ2-7; 12 nucleotides line up with TRBD2. The CDR3 runs to 15 residues. V shed 5 bases and J 6 bases; nucleotides not matched to a gene: 8. Germline V CDR1 and CDR2: SEHNR, FQNEAQ (reference sequence). The chain's CDR3 is CASSTPSGRAVEQYF. CDR3 bases: TGTGCCAGCAGCACCCCTAGCGGGAGGGCCGTCGAGCAGTACTTC.

This chain connects TRBV5-1 to TRBJ1-5; D may be TRBD1 (6 bases). In germline, CDR1 is SGHRS, CDR2 YFSETQ. V was trimmed by 6 bases and J by 1 base, leaving 17 bases between them. This CDR3 contains 16 residues. The CDR3 sequence is CASKAGEVGSNQPQHF. The CDR3 DNA sequence: TGCGCCAGCAAGGCAGGGGAAGTGGGCAGCAATCAGCCCCAGCATTTT.

V is TRBV19 and J is TRBJ1-6; TRBD1 agrees at 9 bases. The CDR3 totals 14 residues. J was trimmed by 10 bases and V by 6 bases; bases with no gene match: 7. Germline lookup yields CDR1 LNHDA and CDR2 SQIVND (reference sequence). The CDR3 region has the DNA TGTGCCAGTAGACTACAGGGGGCGGAATCACCCCTCCACTTT. It specifies CASRLQGAESPLHF. Full variable domain (remainder filled in from reference TRBV19 and TRBJ1-6): DGGITQSPKYLFRKEGQNVTLSCEQNLNHDAMYWYRQDPGQGLRLIYYSQIVNDFQKGDIAEGYSVSREKKESFPLTVTSAQKNPTAFYLCASRLQGAESPLHFGNGTRLTVT.